This TCR beta chain is from a study of T cells after yellow fever vaccination. Across the whole study: It was with CD3, CD45RA, CCR7 and CD95 that the EM, EMRA, CM and Tscm memory subsets were sorted.

TCRdb re-derived calls from the 5' RACE reads in MiXCR, one entry per CDR3 protein. The sample consists of around 30,000 distinct CDR3 sequences, 6.5% to 8.5% of them appearing once. This clonotype was seen ten or more times. The CDR3 has 17 residues. The germline CDR1 and CDR2 sequences are MNHNS and SASEGT. The germline V and J ends were trimmed by 8 bases and 0 bases, with 17 bases remaining between them. Sample: PBMCs, either bulk or a sorted T-cell subset (CD4+, CD8+, memory, or dextramer-sorted; not recorded which), taken on the day of the first yellow fever vaccination. The sequence derives from a man between 18 and 29 years old who received the YFV17D yellow fever vaccine. V is TRBV6-1 and J is TRBJ1-6; D gene uncertain. The CDR3 nucleotides are TGTGCCAGCTACACCTTAAGGACGAGCTCCTATAATTCACCCCTCCACTTT. Its translation: CASYTLRTSSYNSPLHF.